The 8 T cell receptor beta chains reported below all come from one sample, sequenced in a study of blood T cells in healthy people across ages. Then a second PCR, running roughly 7 to 11 cycles, was carried out with a sample-barcoded 5' primer and a J-beta primer mix. TCRdb processed the 5' RACE reads anew with MiXCR; each CDR3 protein has one entry. The sample carries about 2 million distinct CDR3 sequences, about 50% recorded once. Sequenced material: blood. The receptors derive from a middle-aged woman in good health.

The chain uses TRBV7-2 and TRBJ2-4, with 9 bases fitting TRBD2. The J call may be faulty, since TRBJ2-7 better matches the DNA end. This CDR3 has 16 residues. CDR1 SGHTA and CDR2 FQGNSA come from the germline V gene. The CDR3 spells CASSWNPGLAVGEQYF. The CDR3 bases are TGTGCCAGCAGCTGGAACCCGGGACTAGCAGTAGGCGAGCAGTACTTC.

This clonotype appeared a few times. CDR3 DNA: TGTGCCAGCAGTTTGGAGAGAGCCCAGTACTTC. This gives the protein CASSLERAQYF. This chain joins TRBV12-3 or TRBV12-4 and TRBJ2-5; D ambiguous. The V and J ends lost 3 bases and 9 bases respectively, with 8 bases between them. The CDR3 is 11 residues long.

The chain links TRBV24-1 to TRBJ2-1; 7 bases are shared with TRBD1. Germline loops: CDR1 KGHDR, CDR2 SFDVKD. This CDR3 spans 16 amino acids. Unmatched junction bases numbered 12, after V lost 3 bases and J lost 8 bases. In DNA form, the CDR3 reads TGTGCCACCAGTGATCAACTTCGGGACAGAGGAGATGAGCAGTTCTTC. This encodes CATSDQLRDRGDEQFF.

This chain links TRBV14 with TRBJ1-1; D remains unclear. V was shortened by 1 base and J by 4 bases, with 16 bases between the two germline ends. The germline V gene encodes CDR1 SGHDN and CDR2 FVKESK. This CDR3 comprises 16 residues. The CDR3 loop is CASSQVFEAIATEAFF. The CDR3 nucleotides are TGTGCCAGCAGCCAAGTCTTCGAAGCGATAGCCACTGAAGCTTTCTTT.

V gene TRBV5-1 combines with J gene TRBJ2-5, with a weak D call TRBD2 (5 bases). Trimming pared 2 bases from V and 2 bases from J, leaving 22 bases between. The CDR3 contains 18 residues. CDR1 and CDR2 from the germline V gene are SGHRS and YFSETQ. CDR3: CASSLNGLTTRTQETQYF. The CDR3 nucleotides read TGCGCCAGCAGCTTAAATGGGTTGACTACTAGAACTCAAGAGACCCAGTACTTC.

This clonotype has just a few counts. The CDR3 region is CASSPISRYGYTF. In DNA form, the CDR3 reads TGTGCCAGCAGTCCTATTAGCCGCTATGGCTACACCTTC. The chain joins TRBV28 to TRBJ1-2; D is uncertain. Germline CDR1 reads MDHEN; CDR2 reads SYDVKM. Between the trimmed V and J ends, which lost 5 bases and 4 bases, there was a span of 11 bases. The CDR3 is 13 residues long.

This clonotype occurred a few times. The CDR3 region is CSDRQGNEQFF. The CDR3 bases are TGCAGCGATCGTCAGGGGAATGAGCAGTTCTTC. This chain joins TRBV29-1 and TRBJ2-1; maybe TRBD1 (6 bases). Germline V gene data show CDR1 as SQVTM and CDR2 as ANQGSEA. V gave up 7 bases and J gave up 7 bases, with 11 bases separating them. This CDR3 is 11 amino acids long.

This clonotype has more than one count but fewer than ten. V and J are TRBV7-2 and TRBJ2-5, with 10 nucleotides matching TRBD2. The CDR3 consists of 16 residues. Trimming cost V 1 base and J 6 bases; bases outside gene matches: 8. Germline V lookup: CDR1 SGHTA, CDR2 FQGNSA. CDR3 amino acids: CASSLGNSGGRKTQYF. For the CDR3, the DNA is TGTGCCAGCAGCTTAGGGAATAGCGGGGGGCGGAAGACCCAGTACTTC.